The clone carrying this T cell receptor beta chain was seen a few times. The data stem from a study of identical twins. Unique molecular identifiers were present on cDNA, and template switching added a universal primer site. TCRdb fed the 5' RACE reads into MiXCR, producing one record per CDR3 protein. The sample yields 600,000 to 800,000 distinct CDR3 sequences, 21% seen once. This CDR3 has 14 amino acids. V was shortened by 2 bases and J by 4 bases, with 12 bases between the two germline ends. Germline V gene lookup returns CDR1 MNHEY and CDR2 SVGAGI. This sample also appeared in a second study, on T cells expressing NK-cell markers. Per that study: Of the CD8+ T cells in six donors, about 1.0-7.0% belonged to dominant NKG2C+ clonotypes. Whether expanded NKG2C-expressing T cell clones recognize HCMV is unknown.

Sequenced material: PBMCs. The chain employs TRBV6-5 and TRBJ2-7; the D is unclear. The TCR comes from a woman aged 18 to 35 in good health. The CDR3 coding sequence is TGTGCCAGCAGTTACAAGGACGGACCTTACGAGCAGTACTTC. This sequence encodes CASSYKDGPYEQYF.